The source of this T cell receptor beta chain is a study of sequential checkpoint blockade in melanoma. Study information: Arm A got nivolumab then ipilimumab; arm B the reverse, 1:1. TCRβ was sequenced from DNA of 91 pretreatment tumors.

Repertoires were generated with immunoSEQ multiplex PCR, while TCRdb's copy carries only in-frame clones and drops some. The sample holds over 3,000 clones, around 23% seen once. Study conclusions and caveats: PD-L1 staining and CD8+ counts, not mutational load, tracked tumor T-cell clonality.

Per the germline V gene, CDR1 is MGHRA and CDR2 is YSYEKL. The trim removed 0 bases at V and 4 bases at J, leaving 11 bases unmatched. The CDR3 totals 17 residues. A word on this clone: Its target is unknown.

Treatment of the sample: randomized to nivolumab then ipilimumab (arm A) or the reverse (arm B). None of the patients previously received DNA-damaging chemotherapy. This receptor was taken from a human donor with melanoma. This material consisted of tumor tissue (inferred from file names), taken from a patient given nivolumab and ipilimumab in sequence. The chain carries TRBV4-1 and TRBJ1-1; 7 bases line up with TRBD1. DNA of the CDR3: TGCGCCAGCAGCCAAGATCGGATTCGAGGGGGCCTCACTGAAGCTTTCTTT. Protein sequence: CASSQDRIRGGLTEAFF.